The 6 T cell receptor beta chains reported below all come from one sample, sequenced in a study of prognosis after radiotherapy for stage I lung cancer. Two rounds of multiplex PCR amplified TCR beta CDR3 from genomic DNA. Amplification during the initial PCR round employed primers specific to each TRBV and TRBJ gene. TCRdb re-analysed the multiplex PCR reads in MiXCR, keeping a single row per CDR3 protein. The sample holds some 34,000 distinct CDR3 sequences; less than 40% are singletons and the top ten take roughly 15%. Here the sequenced sample was PBMCs, taken before or after stereotactic body radiation therapy (not recorded which). The receptor set was obtained from a donor at least 50 years old with non-small cell lung cancer.

The genes are TRBV19 and TRBJ1-6; the match to TRBD1 covers 8 bases. Trimming cost V 3 bases and J 10 bases; bases outside gene matches: 5. Germline V gene data show CDR1 as LNHDA and CDR2 as SQIVND (reference sequence). This CDR3 region has 14 residues. In DNA, the CDR3 is TGTGCCAGTAGTATGGACAGGGTGCGGTCACCCCTCCACTTT. Translating it yields CASSMDRVRSPLHF.

A remark on this clonotype: A read error may be the cause here, since a much bigger clone is one base away. V gene TRBV15 combines with J gene TRBJ1-5; no definite D call. Per germline, CDR1 LNHNV and CDR2 YYDKDF (reference sequence). V lost 2 bases to trimming and J lost 3 bases, with 8 bases between them. The CDR3 loop spans 14 amino acids. The CDR3 spells CATSRPWNNQPQHF. The CDR3 nucleotides read TGTGCCACCAGCAGACCATGGAACAATCAGCCCCAGCATTTT.

This clonotype was picked up many times. This chain uses TRBV6-4 with TRBJ2-1, with 9 positions matching TRBD2. After removal of 3 bases from V and 5 bases from J, the junction contained 5 bases not matched to a gene. Germline lookup yields CDR1 MRHNA and CDR2 SNTAGT. The CDR3 loop spans 15 amino acids. As DNA, the CDR3 is TGTGCCAGCAGTGAAAGGCTAGCGGGAAACAATGAGCAGTTCTTC. It yields the protein CASSERLAGNNEQFF.

CDR3 sequence (DNA): TGCGCCAGCTCAACGCGAGCCCGGGACCTTGGAGGCGAGCAGTACTTC. Translated, it gives CASSTRARDLGGEQYF. The chain has TRBV5-1 and TRBJ2-7; TRBD1 or TRBD2 may be the D gene (5 bases each). The germline V gene has CDR1 SGHRS and CDR2 YFSETQ. The CDR3 sequence is 16 residues long. V lost 7 bases to trimming and J lost 6 bases, with 26 bases between them.

This clonotype was seen repeatedly, ten times or more. The rearrangement joins TRBV30 to TRBJ2-7, with a possible D match to TRBD2 (5 bases). Germline V gives CDR1 GTSNPN, CDR2 SVGIG (reference sequence). The V and J ends lost 4 bases and 7 bases respectively, with 17 bases between them. The CDR3 totals 13 residues. The CDR3: CAWNGHGVGEQYF. Written as DNA, the CDR3 is TGTGCCTGGAACGGTCACGGGGTGGGGGAGCAGTACTTC.

In its sample, this clonotype was seen many times. The rearrangement joins TRBV12-5 to TRBJ1-1; maybe TRBD1 (5 bases). Per the germline V gene, CDR1 is LGHNT and CDR2 is FRNRAP. The CDR3 consists of 13 residues. Trimming left V 7 bases short and J 4 bases short, with 13 bases between. CDR3 nucleotide sequence: TGTGCTAGTGCCTCCCCCGGGGGCACTGAAGCTTTCTTT. Translated, it gives CASASPGGTEAFF.